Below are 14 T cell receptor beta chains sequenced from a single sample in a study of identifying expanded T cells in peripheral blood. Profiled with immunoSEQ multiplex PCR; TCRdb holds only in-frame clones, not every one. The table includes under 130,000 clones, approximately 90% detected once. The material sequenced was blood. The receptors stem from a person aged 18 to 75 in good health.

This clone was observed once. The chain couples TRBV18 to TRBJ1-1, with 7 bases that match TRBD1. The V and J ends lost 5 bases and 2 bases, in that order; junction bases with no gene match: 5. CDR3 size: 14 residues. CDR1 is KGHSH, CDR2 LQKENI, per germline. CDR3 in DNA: TGTGCCAGCTCAGGGGGACAGAGAAACACTGAAGCTTTCTTT. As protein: CASSGGQRNTEAFF.

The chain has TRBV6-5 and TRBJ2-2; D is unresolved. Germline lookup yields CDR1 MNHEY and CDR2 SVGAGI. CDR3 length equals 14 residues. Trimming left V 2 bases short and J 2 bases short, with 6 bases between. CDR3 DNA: TGTGCCAGCAGTTACGAGATAAACACCGGGGAGCTGTTTTTT. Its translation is CASSYEINTGELFF.

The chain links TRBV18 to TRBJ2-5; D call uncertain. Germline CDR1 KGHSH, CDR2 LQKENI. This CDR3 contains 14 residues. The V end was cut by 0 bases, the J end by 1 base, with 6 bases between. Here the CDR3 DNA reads TGTGCCAGCTCACCACCGTACAGCCAAGAGACCCAGTACTTC. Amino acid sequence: CASSPPYSQETQYF.

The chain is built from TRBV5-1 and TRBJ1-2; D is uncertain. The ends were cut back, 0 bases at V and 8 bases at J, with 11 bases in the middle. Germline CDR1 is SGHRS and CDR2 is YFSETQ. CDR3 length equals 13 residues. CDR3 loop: CASSLDGANGYTF. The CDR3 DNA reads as TGCGCCAGCAGCTTGGACGGAGCGAACGGCTACACCTTC.

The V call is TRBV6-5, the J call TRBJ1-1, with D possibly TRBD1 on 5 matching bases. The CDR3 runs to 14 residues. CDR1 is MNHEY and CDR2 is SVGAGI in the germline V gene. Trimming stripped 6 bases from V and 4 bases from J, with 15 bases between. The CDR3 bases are TGTGCCAGCAGAGAGGGGTGGGGACTCACTGAAGCTTTCTTT. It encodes CASREGWGLTEAFF.

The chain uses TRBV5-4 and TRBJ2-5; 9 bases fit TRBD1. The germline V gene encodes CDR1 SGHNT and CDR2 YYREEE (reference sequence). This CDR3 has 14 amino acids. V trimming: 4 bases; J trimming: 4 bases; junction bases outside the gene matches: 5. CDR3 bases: TGTGCCAGCAGCCCACAGGGGGCAACAGAGACCCAGTACTTC. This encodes CASSPQGATETQYF.

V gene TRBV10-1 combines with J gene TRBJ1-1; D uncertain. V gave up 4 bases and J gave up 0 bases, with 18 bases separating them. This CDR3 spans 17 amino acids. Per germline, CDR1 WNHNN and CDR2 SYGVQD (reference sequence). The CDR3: CASSVFRHSLMNTEAFF. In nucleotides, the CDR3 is TGCGCCAGCAGTGTCTTCAGACATTCCTTGATGAACACTGAAGCTTTCTTT.

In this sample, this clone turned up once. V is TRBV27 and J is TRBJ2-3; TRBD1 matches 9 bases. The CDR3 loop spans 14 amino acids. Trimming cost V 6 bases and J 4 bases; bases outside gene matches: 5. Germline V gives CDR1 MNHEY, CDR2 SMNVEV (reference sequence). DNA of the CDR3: TGTGCCAGCAGACTACAGGGGGCCTCAGATACGCAGTATTTT. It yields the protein CASRLQGASDTQYF.

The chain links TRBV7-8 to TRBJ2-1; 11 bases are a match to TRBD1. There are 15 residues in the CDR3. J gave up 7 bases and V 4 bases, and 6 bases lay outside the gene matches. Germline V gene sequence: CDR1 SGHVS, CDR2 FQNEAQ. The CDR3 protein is CASSWGQGDRNEQFF. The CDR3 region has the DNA TGTGCCAGCAGCTGGGGACAGGGGGATAGGAATGAGCAGTTCTTC.

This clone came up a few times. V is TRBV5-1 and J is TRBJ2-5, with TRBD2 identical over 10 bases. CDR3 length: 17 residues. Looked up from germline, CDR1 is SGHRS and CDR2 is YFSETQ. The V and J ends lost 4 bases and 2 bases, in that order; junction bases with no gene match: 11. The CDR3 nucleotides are TGCGCCAGCAGCCCCTCACTAGCGGGGAGTATTCAAGAGACCCAGTACTTC. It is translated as CASSPSLAGSIQETQYF.

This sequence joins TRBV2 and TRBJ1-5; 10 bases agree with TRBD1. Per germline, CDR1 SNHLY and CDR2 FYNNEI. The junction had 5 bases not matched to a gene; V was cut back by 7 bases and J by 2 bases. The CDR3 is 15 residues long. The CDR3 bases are TGTGCCAGCATGGGGACAGGGGTCGGCAATCAGCCCCAGCATTTT. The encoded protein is CASMGTGVGNQPQHF.

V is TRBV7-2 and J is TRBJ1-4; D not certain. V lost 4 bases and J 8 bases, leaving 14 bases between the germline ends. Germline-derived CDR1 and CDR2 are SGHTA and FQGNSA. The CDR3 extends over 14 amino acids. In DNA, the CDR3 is TGTGCCAGCAGCTCAGGACTTCTTTGGGAAAAACTGTTTTTT. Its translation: CASSSGLLWEKLFF.

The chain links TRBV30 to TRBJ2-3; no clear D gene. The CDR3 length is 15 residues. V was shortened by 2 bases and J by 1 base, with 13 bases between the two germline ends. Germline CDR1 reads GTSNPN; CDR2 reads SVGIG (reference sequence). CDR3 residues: CAWSLGSTGTDTQYF. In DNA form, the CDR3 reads TGTGCCTGGAGTCTCGGCAGCACCGGCACAGATACGCAGTATTTT.

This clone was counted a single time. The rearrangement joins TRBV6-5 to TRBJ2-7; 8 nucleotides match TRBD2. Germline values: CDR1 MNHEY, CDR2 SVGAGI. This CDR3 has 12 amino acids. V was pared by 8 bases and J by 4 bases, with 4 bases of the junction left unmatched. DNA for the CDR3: TGTGCCAGCGGCGGCGGGGGGTACGAGCAGTACTTC. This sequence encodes CASGGGGYEQYF.